This TCR beta chain was found in a study of blood T cells in healthy people across ages. Together with a sample-barcoded 5' primer, a J-beta primer mix was included in a second PCR lasting roughly 6 to 12 cycles. Paired-end reads containing CDR3 totaled no fewer than 3 million for each sample. TCRdb ran MiXCR on the 5' RACE reads and lists one entry per CDR3 protein. Among some 730,000 distinct CDR3 sequences listed, about a fifth were seen once. The CDR3 consists of 13 residues. Germline V lookup: CDR1 SEHNR, CDR2 FQNEAQ (reference sequence). Losses at the gene ends were 7 bases for V and 3 bases for J; bases not matched to a gene: 4. This clonotype was detected a few times.

The chain joins TRBV7-9 to TRBJ1-1; 8 bases align to TRBD1. Material for sequencing was blood. This clonotype was sampled from a man between 65 and 85 years old in good health. Here the CDR3 reads CASTKTGDTEAFF. As DNA, the CDR3 is TGTGCCAGCACCAAGACAGGGGACACTGAAGCTTTCTTT.